The rows below give T cell receptor beta chains drawn from one sample of a study of neurological immune-mediated disorders. One entry per CDR3 protein, called by TCRdb with MiXCR from the 5' RACE reads. The repertoire consists of about 65,000 distinct CDR3 sequences, with 4.1% occurring once and the leading ten covering around 2.7%. Sequenced sample: PBMCs. Every receptor here comes from a man in his forties or fifties with multiple sclerosis. Both conserved end residues are part of each CDR3. A D gene is named only where the DNA matches it firmly. The size entry gives once, few, many, or a class for an expanded clone.

size | J | D | V | DNA | CDR3
many | TRBJ1-1 | TRBD1 | TRBV5-1 | TGCGCCAGCAGCCCGGACAGGGGGAACACTGAAGCTTTCTTT | CASSPDRGNTEAFF
few | TRBJ2-5 | NA | TRBV5-1 | TGCGCCAGCAGCTTGCAGGGTACCCTATCGACCCAGTACTTC | CASSLQGTLSTQYF
few | TRBJ1-5 | NA | TRBV20-1 | TGCAGTGCTAGTGGTTCAGGGGTCAATCAGCCCCAGCATTTT | CSASGSGVNQPQHF
many | TRBJ2-5 | NA | TRBV5-1 | TGCGCCAGCAGCTTGGGGGCAGGCCAAGAGACCCAGTACTTC | CASSLGAGQETQYF
many | TRBJ1-2 | NA | TRBV7-2 | TGTGCCAGCAGCTTAGCTTTGGGTTTCGCCCCCTATGGCTACACCTTC | CASSLALGFAPYGYTF
many | TRBJ2-1 | NA | TRBV12-3/TRBV12-4 | TGTGCCAGCAGTCGGTACAATGAGCAGTTCTTC | CASSRYNEQFF
many | TRBJ1-1 | NA | TRBV14 | TGTGCCAGCAGCCAGGCCAGGATGAACACTGAAGCTTTCTTT | CASSQARMNTEAFF
many | TRBJ1-5 | NA | TRBV5-6 | TGTGCCAGCAGCTTGGGGACGGAGTATCAGCCCCAGCATTTT | CASSLGTEYQPQHF
many | TRBJ2-2 | TRBD2 | TRBV28 | TGTGCCAGCAGTTTGGGACGAGCGGGGGCGAACACCGGGGAGCTGTTTTTT | CASSLGRAGANTGELFF
many | TRBJ1-1 | NA | TRBV12-3/TRBV12-4 | TGTGCCAGCAGCCACCACACAGAAACCAGGGAAGCTTTCTTT | CASSHHTETREAFF
many | TRBJ1-4 | NA | TRBV2 | TGTGCCAGCAGTGAGGGTTTACGTGGTCCTAATGAAAAACTGTTTTTT | CASSEGLRGPNEKLFF
few | TRBJ1-2 | NA | TRBV20-1 | TGCAGTGCTAGAGATCAACAGGGAGATGGCTACACCTTC | CSARDQQGDGYTF
many | TRBJ1-6 | NA | TRBV18 | TGTGCCAGCTCACCCATGGACAAAGATTCACCCCTCCACTTT | CASSPMDKDSPLHF
many | TRBJ2-1 | TRBD1 | TRBV7-2 | TGTGCCAGCAGACGACCTGGACAGGGGTCTTACAATGAGCAGTTCTTC | CASRRPGQGSYNEQFF